These 24 T cell receptor beta chains were all obtained from the same sample, sequenced in a study of T cell responses to AZD1222 COVID-19 vaccine. Produced via immunoSEQ multiplex PCR; TCRdb's table is partial and in-frame only. Of approximately 65,000 clones in the sample, over 60% are singletons; the top ten hold roughly 13%. The material sequenced was peripheral blood, taken on day 0 of AZD1222 vaccination. Receptors were obtained from an adult in good health.

The rearrangement uses TRBV4-3 and TRBJ1-5; the match to TRBD1 covers 7 bases. The germline CDR1 and CDR2 sequences are LGHNA and YSLEER. After removal of 5 bases from V and 2 bases from J, the junction contained 3 bases not matched to a gene. There are 14 residues in the CDR3. DNA for the CDR3: TGCGCCAGCAGCGACAGGGTTGGCAATCAGCCCCAGCATTTT. As protein: CASSDRVGNQPQHF.

This chain uses TRBV30 with TRBJ1-5; D uncertain. Germline V gene lookup returns CDR1 GTSNPN and CDR2 SVGIG (reference sequence). CDR3 size: 13 residues. The germline V and J ends were trimmed by 3 bases and 3 bases, with 9 bases remaining between them. This CDR3 reads CAWRPTDNQPQHF. CDR3 nucleotides: TGTGCCTGGAGGCCGACGGACAATCAGCCCCAGCATTTT.

V and J are TRBV7-9 and TRBJ1-6, with a possible D match to TRBD1 (6 bases). This CDR3 spans 15 amino acids. CDR1 is SEHNR and CDR2 is FQNEAQ in the germline V gene (reference sequence). Trimming took off 5 bases at V and 10 bases at J, with 18 bases between the two ends. The CDR3 DNA follows: TGTGCCAGCAGCCCCCCCGAACAGGGTTTGTCACCCCTCCACTTT. It is translated as CASSPPEQGLSPLHF.

The rearrangement uses TRBV28 and TRBJ1-1; D perhaps matches TRBD1 (6 bases). The V end lost 1 base, the J end lost 4 bases, and 10 bases lay between the germline ends. Per the germline V gene, CDR1 is MDHEN and CDR2 is SYDVKM. The CDR3 covers 14 residues. The CDR3 reads CASSLLGASTEAFF. The CDR3 DNA sequence: TGTGCCAGCAGTTTATTGGGGGCTAGCACTGAAGCTTTCTTT.

At least ten counts were recorded for this clone. The rearrangement links TRBV3-1 (or the pseudogene TRBV3-2) to TRBJ1-1, with a weak D call TRBD1 (6 bases). The CDR3 is 14 residues long. Germline CDR1 LGHDT, CDR2 YNNKEL (reference sequence). Trimming cost V 0 bases and J 7 bases, with 12 bases left between them. CDR3 protein: CASSQEGGGREAFF. CDR3 DNA sequence: TGTGCCAGCAGCCAAGAAGGCGGGGGCCGTGAAGCTTTCTTT.

Of note for this clone: Distinct nucleotide sequences in the sample also encode this CDR3. This chain links TRBV27 with TRBJ2-7; 7 bases are shared with TRBD2. The V and J ends lost 3 bases and 3 bases, in that order; junction bases with no gene match: 2. CDR1 and CDR2 from the germline V gene are MNHEY and SMNVEV (reference sequence). This CDR3 spans 13 amino acids. CDR3: CASSLGGGYEQYF. The CDR3 DNA reads TGTGCCAGCAGTTTGGGGGGGGGCTACGAGCAGTACTTC.

This clone was picked up a small number of times. The chain is built from TRBV6-6 and TRBJ2-7; a possible D gene is TRBD2 (6 bases). The CDR3 spans 16 residues. Trimming pared 5 bases from V and 3 bases from J, leaving 20 bases between. In germline, CDR1 is MNHNY, CDR2 SVGAGI (reference sequence). The CDR3 loop is CASSAAGTSVNYEQYF. Here the CDR3 DNA reads TGTGCCAGCAGTGCGGCCGGGACTTCGGTTAACTACGAGCAGTACTTC.

This clone was recorded a few times. The chain uses TRBV4-3 and TRBJ1-2; 9 bases line up with TRBD1. The ends lost 1 base at V and 4 bases at J; junction bases unmatched: 13. Germline loops: CDR1 LGHNA, CDR2 YSLEER. The CDR3 has 18 amino acids. The CDR3 DNA reads as TGCGCCAGCAGCCAAGGGCTTCCGGACAGGGGAGGTAGCTATGGCTACACCTTC. This translates into CASSQGLPDRGGSYGYTF.

This clone was found once. The chain uses TRBV12-3 or TRBV12-4 and TRBJ1-6; D is perhaps TRBD1 (5 bases). The V end was cut by 7 bases, the J end by 8 bases, with 9 bases between. There are 12 residues in the CDR3. Here the CDR3 DNA reads TGTGCCAGCACGGGGGACCATTCACCCCTCCACTTT. It encodes CASTGDHSPLHF.

In this sample, this clone is medium-sized (0.01 to 0.1%). V gene TRBV7-9 combines with J gene TRBJ1-1; TRBD1 is a possible D gene (6 bases). The CDR3 has 16 amino acids. The germline CDR1 and CDR2 sequences are SEHNR and FQNEAQ (reference sequence). Trimming removed 5 bases at V and 7 bases at J, with 23 bases between. CDR3 sequence reads: CASSLPGDRPTHEAFF. CDR3 coding DNA: TGTGCCAGCAGCCTTCCAGGGGACCGCCCAACTCATGAAGCTTTCTTT.

This clone was seen a handful of times. The rearrangement joins TRBV7-2 to TRBJ2-5, with TRBD1 matching 8 bases. With V trimmed by 1 base and J by 1 base, 5 bases remained unmatched. Germline CDR1 is SGHTA and CDR2 is FQGNSA. The CDR3 contains 16 residues. The CDR3, as DNA: TGTGCCAGCAGCTTAGGAACAGGGGGTCCCCAAGAGACCCAGTACTTC. Encoded protein: CASSLGTGGPQETQYF.

CDR3 in DNA: TGTGCTAGTGGTTTCGGGACAACCGCGGGCTACACCTTC. Amino acid sequence: CASGFGTTAGYTF. The chain uses TRBV12-5 and TRBJ1-2; possibly TRBD1 for D (6 bases). Germline V gene lookup returns CDR1 LGHNT and CDR2 FRNRAP. This CDR3 is 13 amino acids long. Between the trimmed V and J ends, which lost 3 bases and 8 bases, there was a span of 13 bases.

This chain links TRBV4-3 with TRBJ2-2; D not certain. Germline V CDR1 and CDR2: LGHNA, YSLEER. This CDR3 comprises 14 residues. Trimming took off 8 bases at V and 1 base at J, with 11 bases between the two ends. The CDR3 DNA reads TGCGCCAGCGGAGACTTGTTGAACACCGGGGAGCTGTTTTTT. As protein: CASGDLLNTGELFF.

This clone was observed a few times. The chain employs TRBV7-8 and TRBJ1-6; D is unclear. The germline CDR1 and CDR2 sequences are SGHVS and FQNEAQ. V was shortened by 1 base and J by 5 bases, with 6 bases between the two germline ends. The CDR3 length is 14 residues. CDR3 region: CASSLEGNNSPLHF. CDR3 DNA: TGTGCCAGCAGCTTAGAGGGAAATAATTCACCCCTCCACTTT.

This clone was counted a few times. This chain uses TRBV4-1 with TRBJ2-7; the match to TRBD2 covers 11 bases. V lost 1 base and J lost 5; bases outside the gene matches: 13. Germline-derived CDR1 and CDR2 are MGHRA and YSYEKL. The CDR3 is made up of 18 amino acids. DNA for the CDR3: TGCGCCAGCAGCCAAGGTAGCGGGGGGGGCCCGGGGACCCACGAGCAGTACTTC. It is translated as CASSQGSGGGPGTHEQYF.

The sample holds a few counts of this clone. The chain is built from TRBV15 and TRBJ1-3, with a tentative D call TRBD1 (5 bases). The CDR3 runs to 15 residues. V was cut by 5 bases and J by 4 bases, with 15 bases left in between. In germline, CDR1 is LNHNV, CDR2 YYDKDF (reference sequence). The chain's CDR3 is CATSGAGASGNTIYF. Written as DNA, the CDR3 is TGTGCCACCAGCGGGGCTGGGGCTTCCGGAAACACCATATATTTT.

This clone was counted a single time. The rearrangement joins TRBV24-1 to TRBJ2-7, with D possibly called TRBD1 or TRBD2 (5 bases each). CDR3 size: 19 residues. Trimming cost V 2 bases and J 4 bases, with 26 bases left between them. Germline loops: CDR1 KGHDR, CDR2 SFDVKD. CDR3 bases: TGTGCCACCAGTGATTATCTCCCTCGGGGCAAACCCCCCCAGTACGAGCAGTACTTC. Translated, it gives CATSDYLPRGKPPQYEQYF.

V and J are TRBV6-5 and TRBJ2-2; the match to TRBD1 covers 7 bases. CDR1 and CDR2 from the germline V gene are MNHEY and SVGAGI. The CDR3 totals 15 residues. V lost 4 bases, J lost 6 bases, and 8 bases stayed unmatched. The CDR3 loop is CASSWTGAPSGELFF. The CDR3 DNA sequence: TGTGCCAGCAGTTGGACAGGAGCCCCCTCCGGGGAGCTGTTTTTT.

V gene TRBV11-2 combines with J gene TRBJ2-7, with 7 positions matching TRBD1. This CDR3 region has 13 residues. The V gene's germline CDR1 is SGHAT and CDR2 FQNNGV. With 2 bases clipped from V and 5 bases from J, the junction kept 3 bases outside the gene matches. DNA for the CDR3: TGTGCCAGCAGCTTAAACAGGGGCAACGAGCAGTACTTC. Translating it yields CASSLNRGNEQYF.

This clone came up once. This sequence joins TRBV27 and TRBJ2-7; perhaps TRBD1 as D (5 bases). Germline V gene sequence: CDR1 MNHEY, CDR2 SMNVEV (reference sequence). Trimming took 4 bases from V and 1 from J, leaving 8 bases between them. The CDR3 is made up of 13 amino acids. In nucleotides, the CDR3 is TGTGCCAGCAGTTACCAGGGATCCTACGAGCAGTACTTC. This encodes CASSYQGSYEQYF.

This rearrangement joins TRBV4-3 to TRBJ2-1, with 9 positions matching TRBD1. Germline-derived CDR1 and CDR2 are LGHNA and YSLEER. CDR3 length: 13 amino acids. V trimming: 0 bases; J trimming: 13 bases; junction bases outside the gene matches: 4. In nucleotides, the CDR3 is TGCGCCAGCAGCCAAGATATACAGGGGGCACAGTTCTTC. Encoded protein: CASSQDIQGAQFF.

This clone was recorded at least ten times. V and J are TRBV27 and TRBJ1-6; 9 bases are shared with TRBD1. The CDR3 runs 14 residues. The germline V gene encodes CDR1 MNHEY and CDR2 SMNVEV (reference sequence). J gave up 10 bases and V 3 bases, and 4 bases lay outside the gene matches. CDR3 amino acids: CASSFGQGRSPLHF. CDR3 nucleotide sequence: TGTGCCAGCAGTTTCGGACAGGGGAGGTCACCCCTCCACTTT.

This clone was seen only a few times. The V call is TRBV2, the J call TRBJ1-1; D is unresolved. The germline CDR1 and CDR2 sequences are SNHLY and FYNNEI. Trimming removed 7 bases from V and 3 bases from J, with 15 bases in between. The CDR3 length is 14 residues. The CDR3 DNA follows: TGTGCCAGCATTGGGCAGTATTTGCACACTGAAGCTTTCTTT. It yields the protein CASIGQYLHTEAFF.

V usage is TRBV5-1 and J usage is TRBJ2-7; D may be TRBD2 (6 bases). V dropped 4 bases and J dropped 4 bases, with 12 bases sitting between them. This CDR3 comprises 13 residues. CDR1 SGHRS and CDR2 YFSETQ come from the germline V gene. This CDR3 is CASSDERVYEQYF. The CDR3 DNA is TGCGCCAGCAGCGACGAGCGGGTTTACGAGCAGTACTTC. The full variable domain, completed using reference TRBV5-1 and TRBJ2-7, is KAGVTQTPRYLIKTRGQQVTLSCSPISGHRSVSWYQQTPGQGLQFLFEYFSETQRNKGNFPGRFSGRQFSNSRSEMNVSTLELGDSALYLCASSDERVYEQYFGPGTRLTVT.